This T cell receptor beta chain was obtained from a study of blood T cells in healthy people across ages. This CDR3 is built from 14 residues. Germline lookup yields CDR1 SNHLY and CDR2 FYNNEI. V lost 8 bases and J lost 1, with 13 bases in between. A sample-barcoded 5' primer and a J-beta primer mix were used in a second PCR of about 7 to 12 cycles. TCRdb re-derived calls from the 5' RACE reads in MiXCR, one entry per CDR3 protein. The table has under 700,000 distinct CDR3 sequences, around 24% seen once; the top ten hold roughly 9.4%. In addition, the sample was reused for a study of T cells of mothers and their children. This second study notes: Approximately 3 million TCR beta reads per child versus over 9.5 million per mother.

The V and J genes are TRBV2 and TRBJ2-3, with D tentatively TRBD1 (5 bases). The TCR originated in a boy between 5 and 17 years old in good health. The sequenced sample consisted of blood. DNA of the CDR3: TGTGCCAGCTCCCCCAGGGTGGGCACAGATACGCAGTATTTT. Protein: CASSPRVGTDTQYF.